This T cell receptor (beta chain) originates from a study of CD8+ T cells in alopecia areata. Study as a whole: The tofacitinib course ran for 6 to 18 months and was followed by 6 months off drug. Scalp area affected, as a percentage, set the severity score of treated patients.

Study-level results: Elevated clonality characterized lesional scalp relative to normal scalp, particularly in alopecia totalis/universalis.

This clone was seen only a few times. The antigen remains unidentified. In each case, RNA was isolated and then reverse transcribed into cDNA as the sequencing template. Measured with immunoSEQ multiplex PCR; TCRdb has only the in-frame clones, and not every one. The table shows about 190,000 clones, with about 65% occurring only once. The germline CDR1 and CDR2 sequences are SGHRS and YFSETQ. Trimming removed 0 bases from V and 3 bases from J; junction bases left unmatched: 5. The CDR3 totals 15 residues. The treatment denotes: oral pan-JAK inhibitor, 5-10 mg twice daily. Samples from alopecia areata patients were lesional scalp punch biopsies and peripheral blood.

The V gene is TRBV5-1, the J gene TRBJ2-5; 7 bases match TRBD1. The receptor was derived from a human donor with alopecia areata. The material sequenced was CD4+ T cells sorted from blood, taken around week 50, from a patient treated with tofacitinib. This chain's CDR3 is CASSLVQTGKETQYF. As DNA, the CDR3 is TGCGCCAGCAGCTTGGTCCAGACAGGGAAAGAGACCCAGTACTTC.